These 11 T cell receptor beta chains share one sample of origin, sequenced in a study of T-cell reconstitution after alpha-beta-depleted transplantation in children. Molecular barcoding with unique molecular identifiers was used for the TCRbeta library. MiXCR, applied by TCRdb to the PCR reads, yields one record per CDR3 protein. The sample lists about 980,000 distinct CDR3 sequences; about 26% were seen once. Here the sequenced sample was PBMCs, mostly from graft donor cells, taken 360 days after TCRalphabeta/CD19-depleted stem cell transplant. The receptors derive from a boy under three years old who had a stem cell transplant for SCID, so the T cells may come from the graft donor.

There are a few counts of this clonotype. The CDR3 spells CASSYSWGVHNEQFF. In DNA form, the CDR3 reads TGTGCCAGCAGTTACTCGTGGGGGGTCCACAATGAGCAGTTCTTC. The gene calls are TRBV6-5 and TRBJ2-1, with D tentatively TRBD2 (6 bases). With 0 bases removed from V and 5 bases from J, the gap between germline ends came to 11 bases. This CDR3 is 15 amino acids long. Germline CDR1 MNHEY, CDR2 SVGAGI.

A few counts support this clonotype. V usage is TRBV6-5 and J usage is TRBJ1-5; D is unclear. Looked up from germline, CDR1 is MNHEY and CDR2 is SVGAGI. V lost 2 bases and J lost 1, with 9 bases in between. CDR3 size: 15 residues. CDR3 sequence reads: CASSYGPLSNQPQHF. The DNA of the CDR3 is TGTGCCAGCAGTTACGGGCCGCTGAGCAATCAGCCCCAGCATTTT.

The chain joins TRBV4-1 to TRBJ1-5; TRBD1 is a possible D gene (5 bases). This CDR3 has 17 residues. CDR1 is MGHRA and CDR2 is YSYEKL in the germline V gene. V was cut by 1 base and J by 4 bases, with 17 bases left in between. The CDR3 bases are TGCGCCAGCAGCCAAGGAAACCTTGGGGGGGGAAATCAGCCCCAGCATTTT. It specifies CASSQGNLGGGNQPQHF.

V is TRBV2 and J is TRBJ2-7; 7 positions match TRBD1. J gave up 0 bases and V 6 bases, and 11 bases lay outside the gene matches. The CDR3 covers 16 residues. CDR1 is SNHLY and CDR2 is FYNNEI in the germline V gene. CDR3 nucleotides: TGTGCCAGCAGAGGCCGGCCGGGACAGACCTCCTACGAGCAGTACTTC. It is translated as CASRGRPGQTSYEQYF.

The table lists this clonotype with a few counts. Sequence at one end of the junction differs from germline and may be a read error. This chain joins TRBV7-9 and TRBJ2-1; 9 positions match TRBD2. The CDR3 has 14 residues. From germline, CDR1 is SEHNR and CDR2 FQNEAQ (reference sequence). Here the CDR3 reads CASSLASGGLSSAF. CDR3 coding DNA: TGTGCCAGCAGCTTAGCTAGCGGGGGTCTTTCCAGTGCCTTC.

V gene TRBV12-3 or TRBV12-4 combines with J gene TRBJ2-5; 7 nucleotides line up with TRBD1. V lost 6 bases and J lost 5; bases outside the gene matches: 15. This CDR3 comprises 16 residues. For the CDR3, the DNA is TGTGCCAGCAGCCCGCTTCAACAGGGGTTTAGGGAGACCCAGTACTTC. It yields the protein CASSPLQQGFRETQYF.

This chain connects TRBV7-8 to TRBJ2-2, with D perhaps matching TRBD2 (7 bases). Germline loops: CDR1 SGHVS, CDR2 FQNEAQ. CDR3 length: 18 residues. Trimming took off 1 base at V and 0 bases at J, with 15 bases between the two ends. DNA of the CDR3: TGTGCCAGCAGCTTAGGTGCCGCGGGGGCCCCGAACACCGGGGAGCTGTTTTTT. Translating it yields CASSLGAAGAPNTGELFF.

This clonotype turned up a few times. The rearrangement uses TRBV10-3 and TRBJ1-2, with 10 bases identical to TRBD1. The V gene end was trimmed by 6 bases and the J gene end by 6 bases; junction bases not matched to a gene: 4. The CDR3 loop spans 13 amino acids. The germline V gene has CDR1 ENHRY and CDR2 SYGVKD. CDR3 amino acids: CAIRVDRGDGYTF. The CDR3 bases are TGTGCCATCAGGGTGGACAGGGGGGATGGCTACACCTTC.

The gene calls are TRBV12-3 or TRBV12-4 and TRBJ2-3; tentatively, D is TRBD2 (6 bases). The CDR3 contains 16 residues. V was shortened by 5 bases and J by 4 bases, with 19 bases between the two germline ends. The CDR3 DNA follows: TGTGCCAGCAGTCCGAGGTTGGGGCGGGGCGCAGATACGCAGTATTTT. Its protein product is CASSPRLGRGADTQYF.

This rearrangement joins TRBV20-1 to TRBJ1-1; 10 positions match TRBD1. This CDR3 comprises 16 residues. The V gene end was trimmed by 5 bases and the J gene end by 2 bases; junction bases not matched to a gene: 11. Germline CDR1 DFQATT, CDR2 SNEGSKA (reference sequence). In DNA form, the CDR3 reads TGCAGTGCTCTCCGGACAGGGGGATCGCGTAACACTGAAGCTTTCTTT. Its protein product is CSALRTGGSRNTEAFF.

Ten or more counts support this clonotype. The gene calls are TRBV7-6 and TRBJ2-3; TRBD1 is a possible D gene (5 bases). CDR1 and CDR2 (germline): SGHVS, FNYEAQ. V was pared by 4 bases and J by 0 bases, with 8 bases between. This CDR3 has 14 residues. The CDR3 loop is CASSSGFSTDTQYF. CDR3 sequence (DNA): TGTGCCAGCAGCTCAGGGTTTAGCACAGATACGCAGTATTTT.